These 2 T cell receptor beta chains were sequenced from one sample in a study of T-cell reconstitution after alpha-beta-depleted transplantation in children. Using unique molecular identifiers, the investigators prepared the TCRbeta library. TCRdb re-called the PCR reads through MiXCR, storing one row per CDR3 protein. The table has around 76,000 distinct CDR3 sequences, around 18% seen once; the top ten hold 51%. The starting material was PBMCs, mostly from graft donor cells, obtained 360 days after TCRalphabeta/CD19-depleted stem cell transplant. These receptors came from a male patient aged 2 to 10 who had a stem cell transplant for acute lymphoblastic leukemia, so the T cells may come from the graft donor.

The chain combines TRBV5-4 with TRBJ1-2; TRBD1 matches 7 bases. Germline-derived CDR1 and CDR2 are SGHNT and YYREEE (reference sequence). Unmatched junction bases numbered 4, after V lost 4 bases and J lost 4 bases. The CDR3 totals 13 residues. The CDR3: CASSLQGSYGYTF. The CDR3 DNA reads TGTGCCAGCAGCCTACAGGGGAGCTATGGCTACACCTTC.

This clonotype was observed a few times. The chain carries TRBV5-1 and TRBJ2-5, with no clear D. Per the germline V gene, CDR1 is SGHRS and CDR2 is YFSETQ. The germline V and J ends were trimmed by 0 bases and 5 bases, with 11 bases remaining between them. CDR3 size: 14 residues. CDR3 sequence (DNA): TGCGCCAGCAGCTTGGACACGGGCTGGGAGACCCAGTACTTC. Protein product: CASSLDTGWETQYF.